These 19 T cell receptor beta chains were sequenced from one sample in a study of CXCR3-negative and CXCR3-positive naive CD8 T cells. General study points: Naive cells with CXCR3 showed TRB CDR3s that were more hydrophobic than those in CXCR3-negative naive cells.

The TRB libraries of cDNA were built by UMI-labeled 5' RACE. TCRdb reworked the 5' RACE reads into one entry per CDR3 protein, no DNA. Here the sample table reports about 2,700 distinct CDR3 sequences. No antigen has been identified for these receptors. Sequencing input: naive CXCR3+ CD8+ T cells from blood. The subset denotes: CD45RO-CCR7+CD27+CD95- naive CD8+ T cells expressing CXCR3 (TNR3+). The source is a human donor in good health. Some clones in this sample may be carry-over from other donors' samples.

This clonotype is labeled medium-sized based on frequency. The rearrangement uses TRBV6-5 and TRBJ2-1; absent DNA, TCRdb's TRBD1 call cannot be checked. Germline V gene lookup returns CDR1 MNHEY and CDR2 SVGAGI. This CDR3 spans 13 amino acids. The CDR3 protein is CASSFGGGREQFF.

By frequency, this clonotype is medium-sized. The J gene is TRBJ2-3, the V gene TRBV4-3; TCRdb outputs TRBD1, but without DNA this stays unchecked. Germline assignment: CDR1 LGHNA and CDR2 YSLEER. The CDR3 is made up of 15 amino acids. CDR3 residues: CASSQDRGYTDTQYF.

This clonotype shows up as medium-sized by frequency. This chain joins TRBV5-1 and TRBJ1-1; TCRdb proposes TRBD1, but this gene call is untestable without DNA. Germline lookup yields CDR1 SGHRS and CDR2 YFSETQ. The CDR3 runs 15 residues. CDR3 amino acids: CASSLTTGGNTEAFF.

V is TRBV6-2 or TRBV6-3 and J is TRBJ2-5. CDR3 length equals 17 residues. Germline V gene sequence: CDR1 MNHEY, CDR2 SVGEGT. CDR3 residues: CASSYSISFLSRETQYF.

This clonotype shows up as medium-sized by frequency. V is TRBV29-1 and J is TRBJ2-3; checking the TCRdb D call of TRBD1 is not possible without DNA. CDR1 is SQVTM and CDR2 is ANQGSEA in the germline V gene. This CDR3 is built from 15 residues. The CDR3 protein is CSVEGGATSTDTQYF.

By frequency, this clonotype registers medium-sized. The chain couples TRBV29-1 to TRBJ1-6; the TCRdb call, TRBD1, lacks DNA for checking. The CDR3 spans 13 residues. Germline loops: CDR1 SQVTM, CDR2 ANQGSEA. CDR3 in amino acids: CSVDTGDNSPLHF.

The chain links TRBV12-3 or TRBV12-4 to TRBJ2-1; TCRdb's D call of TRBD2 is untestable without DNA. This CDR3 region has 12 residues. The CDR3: CASSLVADEQFF.

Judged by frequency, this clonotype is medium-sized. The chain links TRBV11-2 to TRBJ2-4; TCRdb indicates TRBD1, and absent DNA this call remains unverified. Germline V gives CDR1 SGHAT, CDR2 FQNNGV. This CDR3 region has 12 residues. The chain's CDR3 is CASSRADRTTNF. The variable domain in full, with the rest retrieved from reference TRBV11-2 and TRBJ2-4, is EAGVAQSPRYKIIEKRQSVAFWCNPISGHATLYWYQQILGQGPKLLIQFQNNGVVDDSQLPKDRFSAERLKGVDSTLKIQPAKLEDSAVYLCASSRADRTTNFGAGTRLSVL.

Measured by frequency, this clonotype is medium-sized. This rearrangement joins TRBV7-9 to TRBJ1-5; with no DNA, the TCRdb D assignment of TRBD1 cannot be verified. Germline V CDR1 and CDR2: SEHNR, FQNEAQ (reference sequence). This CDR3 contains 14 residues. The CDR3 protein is CASSRGVSNQPQHF.

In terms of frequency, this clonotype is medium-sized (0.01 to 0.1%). CDR3 amino acids: CSVGDTTAAFF. V is TRBV29-1 and J is TRBJ1-1. This CDR3 has 11 residues. CDR1 SQVTM and CDR2 ANQGSEA come from the germline V gene.

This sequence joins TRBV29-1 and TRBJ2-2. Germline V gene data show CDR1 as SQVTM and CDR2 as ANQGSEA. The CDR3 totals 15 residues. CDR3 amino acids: CSVEGVGAYTGELFF.

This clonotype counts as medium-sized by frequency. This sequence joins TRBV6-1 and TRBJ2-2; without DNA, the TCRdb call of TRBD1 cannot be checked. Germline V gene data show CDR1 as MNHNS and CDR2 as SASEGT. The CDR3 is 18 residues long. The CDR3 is CASSFPRTGSLNTGELFF.

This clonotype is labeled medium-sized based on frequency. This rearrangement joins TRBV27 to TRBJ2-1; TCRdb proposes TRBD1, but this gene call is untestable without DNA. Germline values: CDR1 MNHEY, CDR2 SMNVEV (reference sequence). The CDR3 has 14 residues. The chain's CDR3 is CASTPQGTHHEQFF.

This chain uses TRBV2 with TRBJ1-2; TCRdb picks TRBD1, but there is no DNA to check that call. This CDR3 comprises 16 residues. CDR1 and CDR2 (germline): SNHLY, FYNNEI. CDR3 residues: CASTPGGGFHPDGYTF.

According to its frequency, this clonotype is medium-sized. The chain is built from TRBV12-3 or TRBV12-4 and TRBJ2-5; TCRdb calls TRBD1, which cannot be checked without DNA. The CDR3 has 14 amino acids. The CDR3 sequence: CASSALDSRETQYF.

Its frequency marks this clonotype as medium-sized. The CDR3 is CASSLTSGRANEQFF. The chain joins TRBV4-2 to TRBJ2-1; the TRBD2 assignment by TCRdb is unverifiable without DNA. The CDR3 extends over 15 amino acids. Germline V gene sequence: CDR1 LGHNA, CDR2 YNFKEQ.

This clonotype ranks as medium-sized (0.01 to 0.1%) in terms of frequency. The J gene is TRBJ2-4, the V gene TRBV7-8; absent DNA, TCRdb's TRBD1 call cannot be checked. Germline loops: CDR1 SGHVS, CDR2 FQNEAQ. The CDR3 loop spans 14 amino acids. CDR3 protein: CASSQGQGQNIQYF. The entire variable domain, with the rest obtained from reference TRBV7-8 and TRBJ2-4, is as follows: GAGVSQSPRYKVAKRGQDVALRCDPISGHVSLFWYQQALGQGPEFLTYFQNEAQLDKSGLPSDRFFAERPEGSVSTLKIQRTQQEDSAVYLCASSQGQGQNIQYFGAGTRLSVL.

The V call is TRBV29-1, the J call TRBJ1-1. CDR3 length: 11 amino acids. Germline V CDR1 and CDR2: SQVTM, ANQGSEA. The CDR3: CSSRVRHEAFF.

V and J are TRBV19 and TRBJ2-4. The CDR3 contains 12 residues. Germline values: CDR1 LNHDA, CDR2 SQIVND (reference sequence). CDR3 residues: CASSIGENIQYF.